These 23 T cell receptor beta chains were sequenced from one sample in a study of T cell responses to AZD1222 COVID-19 vaccine. Data came from immunoSEQ multiplex PCR; TCRdb stores just in-frame clones and leaves some out. The sample has 50,000 to 65,000 clones; around 92% are singletons. Sequencing was performed on peripheral blood, taken 28 days after the second AZD1222 dose. Receptors originate from an adult who received the AZD1222 COVID-19 vaccine.

The chain is built from TRBV5-5 and TRBJ2-2; TRBD1 aligns across 9 bases. Germline CDR1 is SGHKS and CDR2 is YYEKEE (reference sequence). The CDR3 totals 16 residues. The trim removed 0 bases at V and 3 bases at J, leaving 3 bases unmatched. The CDR3 protein is CASSLVTGGYTGELFF. CDR3 coding DNA: TGTGCCAGCAGCTTGGTGACAGGGGGGTACACCGGGGAGCTGTTTTTT.

The rearrangement links TRBV14 to TRBJ1-1; a possible D gene is TRBD1 (5 bases). CDR1 and CDR2 (germline): SGHDN, FVKESK. The CDR3 is 13 residues long. The V end lost 5 bases, the J end lost 5 bases, and 12 bases lay between the germline ends. CDR3 coding DNA: TGTGCCAGCAGCGAGGGGCGGTGGACTGAAGCTTTCTTT. Its protein is CASSEGRWTEAFF.

The gene calls are TRBV19 and TRBJ1-1, with unresolved D. Germline CDR1 and CDR2: LNHDA and SQIVND (reference sequence). This CDR3 contains 14 residues. V was shortened by 3 bases and J by 1 base, with 9 bases between the two germline ends. Here the CDR3 reads CASSIGRANTEAFF. CDR3 nucleotides: TGTGCCAGTAGTATCGGAAGGGCGAACACTGAAGCTTTCTTT.

The chain couples TRBV6-5 to TRBJ1-3, with 8 bases lining up with TRBD1. V gave up 5 bases and J gave up 0 bases; unmatched junction bases: 3. The CDR3 contains 15 residues. In germline, CDR1 is MNHEY, CDR2 SVGAGI. In DNA form, the CDR3 reads TGTGCCAGCAGTCGCGGACAGGGCTCTGGAAACACCATATATTTT. Amino acids: CASSRGQGSGNTIYF.

This clone was counted only a few times. The chain joins TRBV21-1 to TRBJ2-7; the table calls TRBD1, which could not be checked here. TRBV21-1 is designated a pseudogene. The CDR3 covers 15 residues. CDR3 nucleotide sequence: TGTGCCAGCAGCAATTCCGGTAGCAGGGCCTACGAGCAGTACTTC. Its translation: CASSNSGSRAYEQYF.

The V and J genes are TRBV19 and TRBJ1-5, with a tentative D call TRBD1 (5 bases). Trimming cost V 4 bases and J 1 base, with 11 bases left between them. Germline CDR1 and CDR2: LNHDA and SQIVND (reference sequence). This CDR3 is built from 15 residues. The CDR3: CASSRGEGSNQPQHF. DNA for the CDR3: TGTGCCAGTAGTAGGGGGGAGGGAAGCAATCAGCCCCAGCATTTT.

The table lists this clone with a few counts. The CDR3 region has the DNA TGTGCCAGCTCACCGGGCTACGAGCAGTACTTC. This codes for CASSPGYEQYF. The chain carries TRBV18 and TRBJ2-7; no definite D call. The V end lost 3 bases, the J end lost 3 bases, and 3 bases lay between the germline ends. The CDR3 is made up of 11 amino acids. Germline CDR1 is KGHSH and CDR2 is LQKENI. The full variable domain, completed using reference TRBV18 and TRBJ2-7, is NAGVMQNPRHLVRRRGQEARLRCSPMKGHSHVYWYRQLPEEGLKFMVYLQKENIIDESGMPKERFSAEFPKEGPSILRIQQVVRGDSAAYFCASSPGYEQYFGPGTRLTVT.

J is TRBJ1-6 and V is TRBV12-5, with a possible D match to TRBD1 (5 bases). The germline CDR1 and CDR2 sequences are LGHNT and FRNRAP. Trimming pared 6 bases from V and 0 bases from J, leaving 15 bases between. The CDR3 consists of 17 residues. The CDR3 sequence is CASGPGTPSSYNSPLHF. The CDR3 nucleotides are TGTGCTAGTGGCCCGGGGACTCCGAGCTCCTATAATTCACCCCTCCACTTT.

The rearrangement joins TRBV2 to TRBJ2-1; 14 bases agree with TRBD2. CDR1 is SNHLY, CDR2 FYNNEI, per germline. The CDR3 contains 20 residues. The V segment lost 5 bases and the J segment 4 bases; nucleotides outside the gene matches: 16. CDR3 nucleotides: TGTGCCAGCAGTAGGCGGACTAGCGGGAGGCTCCTACTCGGTTACAATGAGCAGTTCTTC. It encodes CASSRRTSGRLLLGYNEQFF.

This clone has a single count. This chain links TRBV2 with TRBJ1-1; TRBD1 might be the D (6 bases). Trimming shortened V by 8 bases and J by 1 base, and 20 bases separated the two germline ends. CDR1 and CDR2 (germline): SNHLY, FYNNEI. The CDR3 loop spans 16 amino acids. This chain's CDR3 is CASGVDRFSPNTEAFF. For the CDR3, the DNA is TGTGCCAGCGGGGTCGACAGGTTTTCTCCGAACACTGAAGCTTTCTTT. The variable domain in full, completed from reference TRBV2 and TRBJ1-1, reads EPEVTQTPSHQVTQMGQEVILRCVPISNHLYFYWYRQILGQKVEFLVSFYNNEISEKSEIFDDQFSVERPDGSNFTLKIRSTKLEDSAMYFCASGVDRFSPNTEAFFGQGTRLTVV.

This clone appeared a few times. The V call is TRBV6-5, the J call TRBJ1-4; D unclear. This CDR3 has 15 amino acids. The germline V gene has CDR1 MNHEY and CDR2 SVGAGI. V was cut by 2 bases and J by 5 bases, with 12 bases left in between. The CDR3 DNA follows: TGTGCCAGCAGTTACACTACGGGTGGGAATGAAAAACTGTTTTTT. Its translation is CASSYTTGGNEKLFF.

This clone was recorded once. The rearrangement links TRBV19 to TRBJ2-4, with D possibly TRBD1 on 6 matching bases. Trimming took off 1 base at V and 1 base at J, with 14 bases between the two ends. The germline V gene has CDR1 LNHDA and CDR2 SQIVND (reference sequence). This CDR3 spans 17 amino acids. The CDR3 region is CASSIVGARVAKNIQYF. CDR3 nucleotide sequence: TGTGCCAGTAGTATAGTGGGGGCTAGAGTGGCCAAAAACATTCAGTACTTC.

The V call is TRBV19, the J call TRBJ1-4; D is undetermined. The CDR3 covers 15 residues. The germline V gene encodes CDR1 LNHDA and CDR2 SQIVND (reference sequence). Trimming took 6 bases from V and 0 from J, leaving 11 bases between them. CDR3 bases: TGTGCCAGTAGGAAGACAAGACCAACTAATGAAAAACTGTTTTTT. Translated, it gives CASRKTRPTNEKLFF.

The chain joins TRBV29-1 to TRBJ1-2; D not certain. There are 13 residues in the CDR3. Germline CDR1 and CDR2: SQVTM and ANQGSEA. Between the trimmed V and J ends, which lost 4 bases and 7 bases, there was a span of 16 bases. In nucleotides, the CDR3 is TGCAGCGTTGGGGGTGGTGTAAGGATTGGCTACACCTTC. Its protein is CSVGGGVRIGYTF.

The rearrangement joins TRBV6-1 to TRBJ2-3; tentatively, D is TRBD2 (6 bases). The V gene lost 2 bases and the J gene lost 5 bases, with 11 bases spanning the gap. CDR1 is MNHNS, CDR2 SASEGT, per germline. This CDR3 has 14 residues. CDR3: CASSEMVGGDTQYF. The DNA for the CDR3 is TGTGCCAGCAGTGAAATGGTGGGAGGAGATACGCAGTATTTT.

This chain uses TRBV19 with TRBJ2-7; TRBD1 is a possible D gene (5 bases). Trimming removed 6 bases at V and 1 base at J, with 7 bases between. This CDR3 comprises 12 residues. The germline V gene encodes CDR1 LNHDA and CDR2 SQIVND (reference sequence). The CDR3, as DNA: TGTGCCAGTAGCGACAGTTCCTACGAGCAGTACTTC. Its translation: CASSDSSYEQYF.

The V call is TRBV5-4, the J call TRBJ1-2; D gene uncertain. Germline values: CDR1 SGHNT, CDR2 YYREEE (reference sequence). The CDR3 runs to 14 residues. Trimming removed 3 bases at V and 2 bases at J, with 11 bases between. CDR3 sequence reads: CASSSATLNYGYTF. The CDR3 DNA is TGTGCCAGCAGCTCAGCCACCCTCAACTATGGCTACACCTTC. The variable domain in full, with the rest retrieved from reference TRBV5-4 and TRBJ1-2, is ETGVTQSPTHLIKTRGQQVTLRCSSQSGHNTVSWYQQALGQGPQFIFQYYREEENGRGNFPPRFSGLQFPNYSSELNVNALELDDSALYLCASSSATLNYGYTFGSGTRLTVV.

This clone came up once. The CDR3 DNA is TGTGCCACCAGCAGAGTGGCGGGAGACGCTTTCTTCGCATACAATGAGCAGTTCTTC. Residues: CATSRVAGDAFFAYNEQFF. V and J are TRBV15 and TRBJ2-1; TRBD2 aligns across 7 bases. Germline V gene sequence: CDR1 LNHNV, CDR2 YYDKDF (reference sequence). V trimming: 1 base; J trimming: 4 bases; junction bases outside the gene matches: 16. The CDR3 loop spans 19 amino acids.

CDR3 protein: CASSLQGGNSGANVLTF. DNA of the CDR3: TGTGCCAGCAGCTTACAGGGGGGAAACTCTGGGGCCAACGTCCTGACTTTC. The genes are TRBV7-2 and TRBJ2-6, with D tentatively TRBD1 (7 bases). Between the trimmed V and J ends, which lost 2 bases and 0 bases, there was a span of 11 bases. Germline V lookup: CDR1 SGHTA, CDR2 FQGNSA. This CDR3 is 17 amino acids long.

The gene calls are TRBV7-2 and TRBJ1-5; the D gene is possibly TRBD1 (5 bases). V dropped 5 bases and J dropped 5 bases, with 13 bases sitting between them. The germline V gene encodes CDR1 SGHTA and CDR2 FQGNSA. CDR3 length equals 14 residues. The DNA of the CDR3 is TGTGCCAGCAGCCGTACAGGCCGCGATCAGCCCCAGCATTTT. This translates into CASSRTGRDQPQHF. The variable domain in full, with the rest retrieved from reference TRBV7-2 and TRBJ1-5, is GAGVSQSPSNKVTEKGKDVELRCDPISGHTALYWYRQSLGQGLEFLIYFQGNSAPDKSGLPSDRFSAERTGGSVSTLTIQRTQQEDSAVYLCASSRTGRDQPQHFGDGTRLSIL.

This clone was seen just once. The chain joins TRBV2 to TRBJ2-1; a possible D gene is TRBD2 (5 bases). CDR1 is SNHLY, CDR2 FYNNEI, per germline. V lost 6 bases, J lost 8 bases, and 14 bases lay in between. The CDR3 contains 13 residues. Here the CDR3 reads CASSTTKLDEQFF. CDR3 nucleotides: TGTGCCAGCAGCACGACTAAGCTCGATGAGCAGTTCTTC.

The chain couples TRBV28 to TRBJ2-7; 7 positions agree with TRBD1. The V gene's germline CDR1 is MDHEN and CDR2 SYDVKM. Losses at the gene ends were 5 bases for V and 4 bases for J; bases not matched to a gene: 11. The CDR3 is 15 amino acids. Here the CDR3 DNA reads TGTGCCAGCAGTCGACCGGGACAGACAAAGTACGAGCAGTACTTC. Translated, it gives CASSRPGQTKYEQYF.

The V gene is TRBV5-1, the J gene TRBJ2-5; 8 nucleotides align to TRBD2. Germline V gives CDR1 SGHRS, CDR2 YFSETQ. Germline trimming cut 4 bases from V and 2 bases from J; bases unmatched to any gene: 7. This CDR3 is built from 15 residues. CDR3: CASSPVGLDQETQYF. The CDR3 nucleotides read TGCGCCAGCAGCCCGGTGGGACTAGATCAAGAGACCCAGTACTTC. The full variable domain, in which reference TRBV5-1 and TRBJ2-5 provide the parts outside the CDR3, is KAGVTQTPRYLIKTRGQQVTLSCSPISGHRSVSWYQQTPGQGLQFLFEYFSETQRNKGNFPGRFSGRQFSNSRSEMNVSTLELGDSALYLCASSPVGLDQETQYFGPGTRLLVL.